Here is one TCR beta chain with its context. The antigen it recognizes is unknown. Per-nucleotide qualities are absent, and no much larger clonotype sits a single base away. Trimming removed 3 bases from V and 6 bases from J, leaving 9 bases between the germline ends. The CDR3 measures 13 amino acids from cysteine to phenylalanine. The DNA shown is the 39-base CDR3, in frame from base 1. Taken from the germline V gene, the CDR1 and CDR2 loops are MNHNS and SASEGT. These data belong to a study of T cell repertoires in cytomegalovirus infection (dated by TCRdb to the late 2010s). At the level of the whole study: Recently identified HLA-C-restricted CMV epitopes, whose presentation resists viral immunomodulation, were targeted by peptide stimulations together with well-studied HLA-B-restricted epitopes. The HLA type of each donor mattered for the analysis, because public TCR beta signatures pointed to carriage of CMV infection along with the matching HLA type.

The sample's treatment or condition label, in plain terms: in vitro stimulation with specific CMV peptide epitopes to enrich CMV-specific T cells. Broader findings and caveats from the paper: In the ex vivo response, HLA-C-restricted CMV-specific TCR beta clonotypes were dominant, and in two of eight donors the single most frequent clonotype came from this HLA-C-restricted group. In both this cohort and an independent cohort of 350 to 400 donors, the cumulative frequency of public TCR beta family members distinguished carriers of CMV infection plus the relevant HLA type.

The sample was run on an Illumina HiSeq 1500. TCRdb's own reprocessing of the public reads used fastp at Q25 and MiXCR and kept productive beta chains. CDR3 protein sequences are deduplicated, and each keeps its most common genes and DNA. The sample table records approximately 220,000 distinct CDR3 sequences; 35% to 40% of these occur just once. The ten largest clones add up to about 60% of the sample. Source: CD8+ T cells from cultured PBMCs, taken from culture after CMV antigen stimulation. The clonotype originates from a human donor in good health (CMV status not recorded). Some clones in this sample may be carry-over from other donors' samples. The V and J genes are TRBV6-1 and TRBJ1-5; TRBD1 is perhaps the D gene, given 6 matching bases. The CDR3 region reads CASSDTGFQPQHF. The DNA reads as follows: TGTGCCAGCAGTGACACAGGGTTTCAGCCCCAGCATTTT.